These T cell receptor beta chains were read from a single sample in a study of T cells after posttransplantation cyclophosphamide. This table comes from immunoSEQ multiplex PCR, and its TCRdb copy is limited to in-frame clones, with some not included. The sample has approximately 17,000 clones; around 95% are singletons. The sequencing input was naive CD4+ T cells sorted from blood. All receptors derive from a woman aged 50 to 65 in good health and a related stem cell transplant donor. CDR3s include the opening cysteine and the closing phenylalanine or tryptophan. A D gene is named only where the DNA matches it firmly.

TRBV5-6	12	-	TRBJ1-2	TGTGCCAGCAGCTCGGACAGTGAAGGCTACACCTTC	CASSSDSEGYTF
TRBV4-2	17	TRBD2	TRBJ2-3	TGTGCCAGCAGCCGCCGAGTAGCGGGAGGACTAACAGATACGCAGTATTTT	CASSRRVAGGLTDTQYF
TRBV10-3	15	-	TRBJ1-5	TGTGCCATCAGTGAAGGAGGGTATAGCAATCAGCCCCAGCATTTT	CAISEGGYSNQPQHF
TRBV6-5	13	-	TRBJ2-2	TGTGCCAGCAGTTACTCGGAGAACGGGGAGCTGTTTTTT	CASSYSENGELFF
TRBV13	15	-	TRBJ1-5	TGTGCTAGCAGCTTAGGCAGAGGGCCGGGTTGGCCCCAGCATTTT	CASSLGRGPGWPQHF
TRBV5-1	13	TRBD1	TRBJ1-1	TGCGCCAGCAGCTCACAGGGGACTACTGAAGCTTTCTTT	CASSSQGTTEAFF
TRBV7-9	16	TRBD2	TRBJ2-7	TGTGCCAGCAGCTCCCTTAGCGGGAGGTACTCCTACGAGCAGTACTTC	CASSSLSGRYSYEQYF
TRBV7-7	15	TRBD1	TRBJ2-2	TGTGCCAGCAGTCCCGACAGGGGAAACACCGGGGAGCTGTTTTTT	CASSPDRGNTGELFF
TRBV27	13	-	TRBJ1-2	TGTGCCAGCAGTTTATCTCGGTACTATGGCTACACCTTC	CASSLSRYYGYTF
TRBV25-1	16	-	TRBJ1-1	TGTGCCAGCAGTTACCGTTCGGGCCCACGGGGCACTGAAGCTTTCTTT	CASSYRSGPRGTEAFF
TRBV13	15	TRBD2	TRBJ2-3	TGTGCCAGCAGCTCCGGGACTAGCCCCACAGATACGCAGTATTTT	CASSSGTSPTDTQYF
TRBV7-9	14	-	TRBJ1-1	TGTGCCAGCAGCTTCTCCAGGGCGGACACTGAAGCTTTCTTT	CASSFSRADTEAFF
TRBV5-1	15	TRBD2	TRBJ2-1	TGCGCCAGCAGCTTGGGACTAGCGGATTACAATGAGCAGTTCTTC	CASSLGLADYNEQFF
TRBV15	14	TRBD2	TRBJ2-7	TGTGCCACCAGCAAGACTAGCGGAGCCTACGAGCAGTACTTC	CATSKTSGAYEQYF
TRBV6-4	14	TRBD2	TRBJ2-1	TGTGCCAGCAGTCAAGCGGGAGGCGGGGGTGAGCAGTTCTTC	CASSQAGGGGEQFF